This entry is about one T cell receptor (beta chain). This clone was counted a few times. Its target antigen remains unknown. No base-level quality is on record; no much larger clone is a single base apart. In total, around 600 healthy bone marrow donors made up the cohort. At the time of sampling, every cohort member was nominally healthy, though immune exposures that went unrecorded were likely present. The donor was CMV seronegative and belonged to the group of 352 seronegative cohort members. Every donor gave a peripheral blood sample, and the peripheral blood mononuclear cells from that sample were used for TCR beta sequencing. The Qiagen DNeasy Blood Extraction Kit was used to extract genomic DNA from the blood cell samples. The source of the sample is a study of cytomegalovirus exposure and HLA in healthy donors (dated by TCRdb to the late 2010s). Looking at the study overall: An earlier analysis of 550 to 700 of the donors reported 250 to 350 Gb of sequence data and roughly 110 million unique TCR beta sequences from about 200 million T cells. An early release covering roughly 600 HLA-typed donors comprised 250 to 350 gigabases of sequencing data and 65 million to 100 million unique TCR sequences. Of the roughly 400 genotyped donors, roughly 80% fell in the genetic ancestry cluster associated with self-reported Caucasian donors. The study aimed to test whether signatures of past pathogen exposure could be identified by cataloging public T cell receptors. The study profiled the T cell repertoires of under 700 subjects by immunosequencing and related them to cytomegalovirus serostatus. A separate validation cohort of some 130 different subjects was used in addition to the approximately 700-subject first cohort. High-throughput TCR immunosequencing, statistical association of individual TCRs with disease status, and machine learning were combined to predict cytomegalovirus infection status. A later analysis re-analyzed previously published TCR beta repertoires from 666 donors and added high-resolution HLA genotyping to study TCR occurrence patterns. The later analysis used no new phenotypic data to find candidate immune exposures, relying instead on TCR beta sequences and their occurrence across donors. In an earlier analysis of roughly 580 of the donors, high-throughput TCR beta sequencing was used to judge whether each TCR beta V gene segment behaved as functional or pseudogenic. Donor age, sex, ethnicity and CMV serostatus were compiled together with the repertoire data. A later genetic analysis took genome-wide SNP genotypes for about 60% of the roughly 670 donors and used that subset as a discovery cohort. All discovery cohort repertoires had been generated using a single sequencing platform. Class I and class II HLA loci were covered by the typing at four-digit resolution. The number of typed donors differed by locus: roughly 629-640 for A, B, C, DRB1 and DQB1; approximately 520 for DQA1; approximately 610 for DPA1; and around 450 for DPB1. Four to six DR-DQ haplotypes were handled as single units for association and clustering, since linkage in the cohort was strong. Among approximately 370 genotyped donors of the cohort, an average of around 220,000 unique TCR beta nucleotide sequences was sequenced per donor, of which 15% to 20% were non-productive. General study outcomes and caveats: At a false discovery rate of 0.05, a later analysis linked 16,951 TCR beta sequences to specific HLA alleles. According to a later analysis, TCR association rates differed among HLA loci, with DRB1 alleles showing the most associated TCRs and HLA-C alleles showing the fewest. Only TCR beta chains were sequenced in this cohort, and the absence of alpha or paired-chain data limited detectable features. Because some donors lacked HLA typing at each locus, the association tests relied only on the typed subset. V-gene and J-gene trimming of TCR beta chains was associated with a missense DCLRE1C variant in a later genetic analysis, and the association was replicated in an independent cohort. An earlier analysis of 450 to 750 of the donors showed that most TCR beta V segments appeared in productive rearrangements either about 90% or about 30% of the time, which broadly matched IMGT annotations. While some public TCRs were present in many individuals, most TCR sequences turned up only very rarely across donors. The classifier was reported to diagnose cytomegalovirus status with high specificity and sensitivity in both the original cohort and the validation cohort. Because the 87-base-pair reads could not distinguish some IMGT-functional V segments, including TRBV6-2 and TRBV6-3, those segments were excluded. In vitro tests confirmed that three of the cytomegalovirus-associated TCR beta chains recognize cytomegalovirus antigens. Presence/absence analyses assumed roughly uniform sequencing depth across donors, an assumption that may not hold. The sequencing pipeline was judged likely to have produced a cluster of highly shared sequence variants as a technical artifact. According to a later genetic analysis, donors in an Asian-associated ancestry cluster had fewer N-insertions in productive TCRs than the approximately 670-donor mean. In the study, some 160 TCR beta chains were listed as associated with cytomegalovirus. According to a later analysis, parvovirus B19, influenza, CMV and Epstein-Barr virus appeared linked to several top co-occurrence clusters. Correlated functional status among segregating V segments might reflect linkage disequilibrium, but an unknown experimental factor could not be ruled out. In a later analysis, most CMV-associated TCR beta chains were found to appear HLA-restricted, with HLA associations seemingly driven largely by CMV exposure. Strong co-occurrence of HLA alleles, especially DR and DQ, made assigning TCR associations to individual alleles difficult. A further reported finding was that TCR beta sequences accurately predicted the HLA-A and HLA-B alleles for most subjects in the first cohort. The only immune exposure information available for the cohort was CMV serostatus. The authors suggested that the approach could potentially be generalized to other disease states and immunological phenotypes. Compared with equally common non-associated chains, HLA-associated TCR beta chains in a later analysis were more clonally expanded and had lower generation probabilities. The earlier analysis of about 600 of the donors excluded roughly 16 rarely observed V segments, including chromosome 9 orphons, because counts were too low.

CDR1 and CDR2 are read off the germline V gene as ENHRY and SYGVKD. CDR3 length: 14 amino acids, cysteine to phenylalanine. The sequence is cut down to CDR3 DNA, 42 bases in frame from base 1. V trim: 2 bases; J trim: 7 bases; unmatched bases: 7. The library was prepared using the immunoSEQ multiplex PCR assay. A mixture of 60 forward primers for TCR Vbeta segments and 13 reverse primers for TCR Jbeta segments was used in the multiplex PCR. The CDR3 region of rearranged TCR beta genes was amplified from genomic DNA with a multiplex PCR assay. The Illumina HiSeq System was used to sequence the amplified TCR beta libraries as 87-base-pair reads. Per the original workflow: Across the 500 to 700 repertoires, a later analysis counted about 81 million unique TCR beta chains, around 10 million of which were shared by at least two donors. Raw reads were error-corrected and collapsed into unique sequences with a nearest-neighbor algorithm that merged closely related sequences to remove PCR and sequencing errors. Alignment of CDR3 sequences to IMGT reference sequences was used to assign V, D and J gene segments. For a sequence to be retained, a match of at least six nucleotides to both a V gene segment and a J gene segment was required. Rearrangements were classified as productive when the CDR3 lacked stop codons and remained in frame with V and J, and all other rearrangements were classified as non-productive. Following IMGT convention, CDR3 was defined as the stretch from the second conserved V-encoded cysteine up to the conserved J-encoded phenylalanine. The earlier analysis of about 590 of the donors excluded sequences that lacked an unambiguous match to a single V gene segment. In an earlier analysis of a few hundred of the donors, a V segment was called functional when productive rearrangements were above 56.7%, and segregating when the standard deviation between donors exceeded 5%. To diagnose cytomegalovirus status from the catalog of TCR beta chain sequences, a statistical classification framework was built. V and J gene assignment, in a later analysis, came from comparing TCR nucleotide sequences with IMGT/GENE-DB human TR gene sequences. In a later analysis, CDR3 sequences and most-parsimonious VDJ recombination scenarios were assigned using the TCRdist pipeline. A later analysis defined each TCR beta chain by its CDR3 amino acid sequence plus V-gene family, and excluded reads lacking a unique V-gene family. To address suspected cross-contamination and a sequencing artifact, a later analysis removed roughly 580 highly shared, low-generation-probability nucleotide sequences. In a later analysis, a clonal expansion index was calculated for each public chain from normalized within-repertoire ranks of inferred template counts. A later analysis computed generation probabilities with a VDJ recombination model fitted to out-of-frame rearrangements, and checked the results against IGoR. In a later analysis, hypergeometric tests were used to score TCR-TCR, TCR-HLA and TCR-CMV co-occurrence, with a repertoire-size bias correction applied to TCR pairs. A later analysis estimated false discovery rates by permuting HLA or CMV assignments 20 times. A later analysis grouped co-occurring TCRs with DBSCAN, adding TCRdist sequence similarity when clustering within HLA-allele-positive subsets. Repertoires with fewer than 30,000 or more than 120,000 public chains, plus five repertoires with anomalous nucleotide sharing, were excluded from co-occurrence clustering. TCRdb carries this immuneACCESS record with in-frame sequences only. Its versions omit some clonotypes, under half of them owing to an unresolved V gene in the studies checked, with the rest unexplained. V, J and clone size reflect that table, while D and trimming were determined from the DNA. The table for this sample lists about 98,000 clones; roughly two thirds of them were counted only once. The top ten clones comprise roughly 2.5% of the sample.

The V gene is TRBV10-3 and the J gene is TRBJ2-7; TRBD1 matches 8 bases in the middle. The TCR comes from a man aged 45-65 years in good health and CMV-seronegative. Sample: PBMCs. The base sequence is TGTGCCATCAGTGAGAGGCAGGGGGCGGGAGAGCAGTACTTC. Its translation reads: CAISERQGAGEQYF.